These 14 T cell receptor beta chains share one sample of origin, sequenced in a study of Graves' ophthalmopathy and Graves' hyperthyroidism (dated by TCRdb to the late 2010s). Reads for this sample came from an Illumina HiSeq 2000. For repertoire sequencing, TCR beta CDR3 regions were amplified from RNA transcripts. The first round was an RT-PCR using HTBI primers with the Qiagen OneStep RT-PCR kit, and this first round was followed by a second-round multiplex PCR, then size selection and purification. In TCRdb, the public reads were trimmed at Q25 with fastp and aligned with MiXCR, with productive beta chains retained. Each record represents a unique CDR3 protein, reported with the most common genes and DNA among its rows. For this sample there are 650,000 to 900,000 distinct CDR3 sequences; roughly 41% appear just once. 40% to 45% of the sample is held by the ten biggest clonotypes. The sequenced sample was peripheral blood. Receptors were obtained from an adult man with Graves' ophthalmopathy.

This clonotype was recorded once. V is TRBV4-2 and J is TRBJ1-1; no definite D call. Trimming pared 0 bases from V and 4 bases from J, leaving 6 bases between. Per germline, CDR1 LGHNA and CDR2 YNFKEQ. This CDR3 comprises 13 residues. CDR3 sequence (DNA): TGTGCCAGCAGCCAAGACCAGGTCACTGAAGCTTTCTTT. It translates to CASSQDQVTEAFF.

In its sample, this clonotype was seen many times. The rearrangement links TRBV7-9 to TRBJ2-5, with TRBD2 matching 8 bases. After removal of 6 bases from V and 2 bases from J, the junction contained 8 bases not matched to a gene. Germline V CDR1 and CDR2: SEHNR, FQNEAQ (reference sequence). This CDR3 spans 15 amino acids. CDR3 sequence (DNA): TGTGCCAGCAGACCACTACTAGCGGAACAAGAGACCCAGTACTTC. It specifies CASRPLLAEQETQYF.

The CDR3 DNA reads TGTGCCATCAGTGAGGGGAACAACTATGGCTACACCTTC. Its protein is CAISEGNNYGYTF. The rearrangement uses TRBV10-3 and TRBJ1-2, with D hard to call. The germline V gene has CDR1 ENHRY and CDR2 SYGVKD. The CDR3 loop spans 13 amino acids. The germline V and J ends were trimmed by 2 bases and 2 bases, with 6 bases remaining between them.

The chain is built from TRBV7-9 and TRBJ1-1, with 7 bases aligning to TRBD1. The CDR3 contains 11 residues. Germline trimming cut 5 bases from V and 11 bases from J; bases unmatched to any gene: 5. In germline, CDR1 is SEHNR, CDR2 FQNEAQ (reference sequence). This CDR3 is CASSRTGDAFF. CDR3 coding DNA: TGTGCCAGCAGCAGAACAGGGGATGCTTTCTTT. The complete variable domain, with remaining parts taken from reference TRBV7-9 and TRBJ1-1, reads DTGVSQNPRHKITKRGQNVTFRCDPISEHNRLYWYRQTLGQGPEFLTYFQNEAQLEKSRLLSDRFSAERPKGSFSTLEIQRTEQGDSAMYLCASSRTGDAFFGQGTRLTVV.

With respect to this clonotype: The conserved closing phenylalanine or tryptophan is absent in this CDR3, likely reflecting a read error. The DNA is omitted, as the CDR3 cannot be located on it reliably, and the CDR3 follows TCRdb's listing. The CDR3: CASSAGTS. This rearrangement joins TRBV2 to TRBJ2-6. Looked up from germline, CDR1 is SNHLY and CDR2 is FYNNEI. The CDR3 sequence runs 8 residues, both termini included.

V is TRBV10-2 and J is TRBJ1-2; the match to TRBD1 covers 10 bases. The CDR3 runs to 14 residues. With V trimmed by 4 bases and J by 7 bases, 6 bases remained unmatched. The germline V gene has CDR1 WSHSY and CDR2 SAAADI. CDR3 sequence (DNA): TGCGCCAGCAGTGTAGCCGGGACAGGGGTTGGCTACACCTTC. It is translated as CASSVAGTGVGYTF.

This chain joins TRBV25-1 and TRBJ2-5; D remains ambiguous. Germline CDR1 is MGHDK and CDR2 is SYGVNS. Deletions cut 4 bases from V and 5 bases from J, with 5 bases between. CDR3 length equals 11 residues. CDR3 nucleotides: TGTGCCAGCAGTGGGGTGGAGACCCAGTACTTC. Encoded protein: CASSGVETQYF.

This clonotype was seen only a few times. The rearrangement uses TRBV25-1 and TRBJ1-2, with TRBD1 matching 9 bases. V was pared by 3 bases and J by 12 bases, with 11 bases of the junction left unmatched. Germline CDR1 is MGHDK and CDR2 is SYGVNS. The CDR3 runs 14 residues. CDR3 sequence reads: CASSETGGHSGNTF. In DNA form, the CDR3 reads TGTGCCAGCAGTGAGACAGGGGGTCACTCTGGAAACACCTTC.

This clonotype has ten or more counts. The rearrangement uses TRBV7-9 and TRBJ2-5; TRBD1 matches at 8 bases. The CDR3 runs 18 residues. J was trimmed by 2 bases and V by 0 bases; bases with no gene match: 11. Looked up from germline, CDR1 is SEHNR and CDR2 is FQNEAQ (reference sequence). Here the CDR3 DNA reads TGTGCCAGCAGCTTAGCCCGCTTCGGGACAGGAACACAAGAGACCCAGTACTTC. It yields the protein CASSLARFGTGTQETQYF.

This clonotype was picked up many times. The chain couples TRBV7-8 to TRBJ1-1, with 10 bases lining up with TRBD1. This CDR3 has 16 amino acids. The trim removed 4 bases at V and 0 bases at J, leaving 5 bases unmatched. The V gene's germline CDR1 is SGHVS and CDR2 FQNEAQ. CDR3: CASSSGTGVMNTEAFF. The CDR3 DNA sequence: TGTGCCAGCAGCTCCGGGACAGGGGTTATGAACACTGAAGCTTTCTTT. Drawing the rest from reference TRBV7-8 and TRBJ1-1, the complete variable domain is GAGVSQSPRYKVAKRGQDVALRCDPISGHVSLFWYQQALGQGPEFLTYFQNEAQLDKSGLPSDRFFAERPEGSVSTLKIQRTQQEDSAVYLCASSSGTGVMNTEAFFGQGTRLTVV.

This clonotype has only a few counts. V usage is TRBV7-9 and J usage is TRBJ2-2, with a possible D match to TRBD1 (6 bases). Germline loops: CDR1 SEHNR, CDR2 FQNEAQ (reference sequence). This CDR3 is 15 amino acids long. V lost 5 bases and J lost 6, with 16 bases in between. In DNA, the CDR3 is TGTGCCAGCAGCCCAACAGGGTCCCGGGCCGGGGAGCTGTTTTTT. It codes for CASSPTGSRAGELFF.

CDR3 residues: CAPQGYGEETQYF. CDR3 in DNA: TGTGCCCCCCAGGGGTACGGGGAAGAGACCCAGTACTTC. V usage is TRBV2 and J usage is TRBJ2-5; TRBD1 might be the D (6 bases). This CDR3 has 13 amino acids. V lost 11 bases to trimming and J lost 3 bases, with 16 bases between them. Germline assignment: CDR1 SNHLY and CDR2 FYNNEI.

This clonotype was detected ten times or more. V and J are TRBV10-3 and TRBJ1-6, with D unclear. The germline V and J ends were trimmed by 6 bases and 7 bases, with 7 bases remaining between them. The CDR3 consists of 12 residues. CDR1 ENHRY and CDR2 SYGVKD come from the germline V gene. The CDR3 DNA follows: TGTGCCATCAGAGACGTCAATTCACCCCTCCACTTT. It codes for CAIRDVNSPLHF.

The CDR3 bases are TGCAGCAGTGATAACAGGGCCACTGAAGCTTTCTTT. Its protein is CSSDNRATEAFF. The chain has TRBV29-1 and TRBJ1-1, with D possibly TRBD1 on 6 matching bases. CDR3 length equals 12 residues. V lost 8 bases, J lost 4 bases, and 14 bases lay in between. Germline CDR1 is SQVTM and CDR2 is ANQGSEA.